This T cell receptor (beta chain) is drawn from a study of blood T cell repertoires in COVID-19. Study overall: Donors in the United States, Italy and Spain gave samples during acute or convalescent COVID-19. T cells, B-cell-depleted T cells, or PBMCs supplied cDNA or gDNA.

In its sample, this clone was seen a few times. In the source study's methods: Nucleated cell number was recorded as an estimate derived from reference gene primer amplification. Some clones are missing from TCRdb's copy, which holds only in-frame ones; the method was immunoSEQ multiplex PCR. D and trimming come from the DNA, and the V and J calls and clone size come from that table. This table has fewer than 90,000 clones, roughly nine tenths appearing once. Sequenced input: peripheral blood. The origin of this receptor is a male donor with acute or convalescent COVID-19.

CDR3 sequence: CASSASGTGDEKLFF. CDR3 bases: TGTGCCAGCAGCGCCTCCGGGACAGGGGACGAAAAACTGTTTTTT. The chain carries TRBV7-2 and TRBJ1-4; the match to TRBD1 covers 10 bases. CDR1 is SGHTA, CDR2 FQGNSA, per germline. There are 15 residues in the CDR3. With 5 bases clipped from V and 8 bases from J, the junction kept 8 bases outside the gene matches. Full variable domain (missing parts from reference TRBV7-2 and TRBJ1-4): GAGVSQSPSNKVTEKGKDVELRCDPISGHTALYWYRQSLGQGLEFLIYFQGNSAPDKSGLPSDRFSAERTGGSVSTLTIQRTQQEDSAVYLCASSASGTGDEKLFFGSGTQLSVL.